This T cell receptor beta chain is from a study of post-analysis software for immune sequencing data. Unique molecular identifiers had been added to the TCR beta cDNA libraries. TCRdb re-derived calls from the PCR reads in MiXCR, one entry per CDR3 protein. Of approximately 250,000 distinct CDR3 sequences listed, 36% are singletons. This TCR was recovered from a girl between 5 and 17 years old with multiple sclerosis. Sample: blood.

The CDR3, as DNA: TGCAGTGCTCGCTCGGCACTAGCCGGGGCTGGGGCGCAGTATTTT. It translates to CSARSALAGAGAQYF. V usage is TRBV20-1 and J usage is TRBJ2-3, with a possible D match to TRBD2 (6 bases). CDR3 length equals 15 residues. Trimming cost V 5 bases and J 10 bases, with 25 bases left between them. Germline V lookup: CDR1 DFQATT, CDR2 SNEGSKA (reference sequence).